Sequencing of this T cell receptor (beta chain) was carried out in a study of blood T cell repertoires in COVID-19. Study-level information: Some COVID-19 samples were acute and others convalescent; all came from the United States, Italy and Spain. Sources were T cells, B-cell-depleted T cells, or PBMCs; the material itself was cDNA or gDNA.

Trimming shortened V by 4 bases and J by 0 bases, and 4 bases separated the two germline ends. CDR3 length equals 13 residues. As handled by the study authors: Amplified reference gene primers provided the basis for estimating nucleated cell counts. Assay: immunoSEQ multiplex PCR; the TCRdb copy retains only in-frame clones and omits some. V, J and clone size are those of that table, while D and trimming were read from the DNA. The sample contains some 200,000 clones, more than 70% of which appear only once. The TCR originated in a woman aged 55-75 years with acute or convalescent COVID-19. Source material: peripheral blood. V and J are TRBV12-3 or TRBV12-4 and TRBJ1-3; D gene ambiguous. The CDR3 DNA reads as TGTGCCAGCAGTTCACTCTCTGGAAACACCATATATTTT. This gives the protein CASSSLSGNTIYF.